The T cell receptor beta chain described here comes from a study of cytomegalovirus exposure and HLA in healthy donors. Study-wide points: A subsequent analysis found that TCR clusters from the first cohort also tended to co-occur in the roughly 120 validation repertoires, with approximately 95% of cluster scores above 0. Three of the chains that were CMV-associated were confirmed in vitro to be specific for CMV antigens.

The CDR3 length is 14 residues. Looked up from germline, CDR1 is SGHNT and CDR2 is YYREEE (reference sequence). V dropped 6 bases and J dropped 5; count of bases not matched to a gene: 6. Profiling relied on immunoSEQ multiplex PCR, and the TCRdb table lists in-frame clones only, not all of them. The table shows 150,000 to 200,000 clones, with 75% to 95% occurring only once. On this clone: The antigen is undetermined.

The sequence was obtained from a woman younger than 35 in good health and CMV-seropositive. Sequencing used PBMCs. This chain links TRBV5-4 with TRBJ2-1; 9 bases line up with TRBD1. Written as DNA, the CDR3 is TGTGCCAGCACCCCGGGACAGGGCGACAATGAGCAGTTCTTC. This codes for CASTPGQGDNEQFF.